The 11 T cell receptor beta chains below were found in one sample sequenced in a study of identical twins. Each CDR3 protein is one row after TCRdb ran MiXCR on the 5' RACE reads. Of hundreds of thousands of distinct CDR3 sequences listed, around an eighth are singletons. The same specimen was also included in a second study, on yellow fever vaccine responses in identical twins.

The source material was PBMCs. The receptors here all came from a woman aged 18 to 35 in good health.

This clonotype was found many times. CDR3 nucleotides: TGTGCCAGCAGCGAGGGACAGGGGCAGAACACTGAAGCTTTCTTT. Residues: CASSEGQGQNTEAFF. The chain carries TRBV9 and TRBJ1-1; 10 bases are a match to TRBD1. CDR3 size: 15 residues. V shed 3 bases, J shed 1 base, and the junction held 3 bases outside the gene matches. Germline values: CDR1 SGDLS, CDR2 YYNGEE.

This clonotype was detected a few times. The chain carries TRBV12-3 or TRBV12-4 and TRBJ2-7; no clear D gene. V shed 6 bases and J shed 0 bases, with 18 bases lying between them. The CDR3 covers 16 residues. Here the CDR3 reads CASSFGRLANSYEQYF. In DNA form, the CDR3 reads TGTGCCAGCAGCTTCGGGCGGCTGGCGAACTCCTACGAGCAGTACTTC.

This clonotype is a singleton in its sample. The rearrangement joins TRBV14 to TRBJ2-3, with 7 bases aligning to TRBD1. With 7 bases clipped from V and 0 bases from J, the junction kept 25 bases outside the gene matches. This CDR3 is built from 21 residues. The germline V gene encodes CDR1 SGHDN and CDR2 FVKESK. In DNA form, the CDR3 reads TGTGCCAGCACCCGAGGGGGCACGGGATCCTTTCCGAGCTCTAGCACAGATACGCAGTATTTT. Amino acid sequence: CASTRGGTGSFPSSSTDTQYF.

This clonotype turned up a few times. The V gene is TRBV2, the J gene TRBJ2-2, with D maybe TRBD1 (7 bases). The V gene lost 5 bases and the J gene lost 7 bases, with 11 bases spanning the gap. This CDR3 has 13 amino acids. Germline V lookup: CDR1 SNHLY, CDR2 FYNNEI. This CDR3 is CASSYRGGGELFF. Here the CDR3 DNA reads TGTGCCAGCAGTTACAGGGGAGGCGGGGAGCTGTTTTTT.

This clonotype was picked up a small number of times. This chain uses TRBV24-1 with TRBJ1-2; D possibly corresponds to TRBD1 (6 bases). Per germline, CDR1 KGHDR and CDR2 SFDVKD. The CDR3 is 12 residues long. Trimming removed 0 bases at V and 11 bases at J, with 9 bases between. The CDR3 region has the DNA TGTGCCACCAGTGATTTGTCCGGGACATACACCTTC. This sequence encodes CATSDLSGTYTF.

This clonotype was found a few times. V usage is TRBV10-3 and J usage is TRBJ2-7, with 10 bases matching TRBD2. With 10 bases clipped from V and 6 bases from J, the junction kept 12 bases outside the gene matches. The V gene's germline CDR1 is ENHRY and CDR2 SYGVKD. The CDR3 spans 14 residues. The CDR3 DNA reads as TGTGCCACCGTAGCGGGAGGAATAGGGGCCGAGCAGTACTTC. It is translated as CATVAGGIGAEQYF.

CDR3 nucleotides: TGCGCCAGCAGCTTGATGGGGTCAGATACGCAGTATTTT. This sequence encodes CASSLMGSDTQYF. The chain links TRBV5-1 to TRBJ2-3; D is unresolved. V lost 1 base to trimming and J lost 4 bases, with 7 bases between them. The CDR3 runs 13 residues. The V gene's germline CDR1 is SGHRS and CDR2 YFSETQ.

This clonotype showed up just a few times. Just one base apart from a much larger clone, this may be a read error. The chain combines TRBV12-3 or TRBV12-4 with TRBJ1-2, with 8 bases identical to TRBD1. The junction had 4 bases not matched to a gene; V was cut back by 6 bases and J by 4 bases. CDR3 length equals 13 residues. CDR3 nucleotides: TGTGCCAGCAGGAGACAGGGGAGCTATGGCTACACCTTC. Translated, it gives CASRRQGSYGYTF.

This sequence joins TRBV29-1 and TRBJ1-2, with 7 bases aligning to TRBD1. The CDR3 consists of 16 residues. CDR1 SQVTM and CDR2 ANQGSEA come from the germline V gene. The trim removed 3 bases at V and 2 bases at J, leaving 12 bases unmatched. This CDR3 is CSVDRQGPSSNYGYTF. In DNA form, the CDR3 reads TGCAGCGTTGATCGACAGGGTCCGTCTTCGAACTATGGCTACACCTTC.

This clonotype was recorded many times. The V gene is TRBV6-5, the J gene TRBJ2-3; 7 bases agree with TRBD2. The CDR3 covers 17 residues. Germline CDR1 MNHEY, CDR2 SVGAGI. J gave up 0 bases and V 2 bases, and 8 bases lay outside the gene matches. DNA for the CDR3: TGTGCCAGCAGTTACAAGCGGGGTTCCTTTAGCACAGATACGCAGTATTTT. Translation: CASSYKRGSFSTDTQYF.

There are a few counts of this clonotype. This chain's CDR3 is CAIGKTDSSYEQYF. The CDR3 DNA reads as TGTGCCATCGGTAAGACGGATTCATCCTACGAGCAGTACTTC. The rearrangement uses TRBV10-3 and TRBJ2-7, with unresolved D. V lost 8 bases and J 1 base, leaving 15 bases between the germline ends. This CDR3 has 14 residues. The germline V gene encodes CDR1 ENHRY and CDR2 SYGVKD.